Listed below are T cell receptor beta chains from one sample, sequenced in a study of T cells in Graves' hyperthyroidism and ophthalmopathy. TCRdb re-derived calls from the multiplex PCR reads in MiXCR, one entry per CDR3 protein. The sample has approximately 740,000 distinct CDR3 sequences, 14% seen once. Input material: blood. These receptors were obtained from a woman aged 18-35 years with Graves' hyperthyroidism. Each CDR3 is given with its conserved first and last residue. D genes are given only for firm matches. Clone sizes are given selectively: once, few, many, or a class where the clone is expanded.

CASSLRVDTRGGELFF	TGTGCCAGCAGCTTACGGGTCGATACCCGCGGCGGGGAGCTGTTTTTT	many	-	TRBV7-2	16	TRBJ2-2
CASSLGPGAYYEQYF	TGTGCCAGCAGCTTAGGACCGGGGGCTTACTACGAGCAGTACTTC	-	-	TRBV7-6	15	TRBJ2-7
CASSDRGSSYEQYF	TGTGCCAGCAGTGACAGGGGTAGCTCCTACGAGCAGTACTTC	many	-	TRBV6-1	14	TRBJ2-7
CASSPARGPQHF	TGTGCCAGCAGTCCTGCGAGGGGGCCCCAGCATTTT	many	-	TRBV12-3/TRBV12-4	12	TRBJ1-5
CSARPTGSTGELFF	TGCAGTGCTAGACCGACAGGGAGCACCGGGGAGCTGTTTTTT	many	TRBD1	TRBV20-1	14	TRBJ2-2
CASTKRIRDMNTEAFF	TGTGCCAGCACTAAGAGGATCAGGGACATGAACACTGAAGCTTTCTTT	many	-	TRBV6-1	16	TRBJ1-1
CASSSAWTVYEQYF	TGTGCCAGCAGTTCGGCTTGGACAGTCTACGAGCAGTACTTC	many	-	TRBV27	14	TRBJ2-7
CASSQRTTTGELFF	TGCGCCAGCAGCCAAAGAACCACCACCGGGGAGCTGTTTTTT	-	-	TRBV4-1	14	TRBJ2-2
CASSLQGLRQPQHF	TGTGCCAGCAGCTTACAGGGTTTGAGGCAGCCCCAGCATTTT	-	-	TRBV5-5	14	TRBJ1-5
CASSEDSGRLGELFF	TGTGCCAGCAGTGAGGACAGCGGGAGACTCGGGGAGCTGTTTTTT	many	TRBD2	TRBV2	15	TRBJ2-2
CASSFRGGRDTQYF	TGTGCCAGCAGTTTTCGCGGGGGAAGGGATACGCAGTATTTT	-	TRBD2	TRBV27	14	TRBJ2-3
CASSQGQISGNTIYF	TGTGCCAGCTCACAGGGACAGATCTCTGGAAACACCATATATTTT	many	TRBD1	TRBV18	15	TRBJ1-3
CASSLAGRNEQYF	TGTGCCAGCAGCTTAGCCGGCAGAAACGAGCAGTACTTC	many	-	TRBV7-6	13	TRBJ2-7
CASSRSNLFSSYNEQFF	TGTGCCAGCAGTCGATCTAACCTCTTTAGCTCCTACAATGAGCAGTTCTTC	-	-	TRBV12-3/TRBV12-4	17	TRBJ2-1
CSARSPLAGSSYEQYF	TGCAGTGCTAGGTCCCCTCTAGCGGGGTCCTCCTACGAGCAGTACTTC	many	TRBD2	TRBV20-1	16	TRBJ2-7
CASSLGTPRSTEAFF	TGTGCCAGTAGTCTAGGGACCCCCAGGAGCACTGAAGCTTTCTTT	-	-	TRBV19	15	TRBJ1-1
CAYRVLVGNEQFF	TGTGCCTACAGGGTTTTAGTTGGTAATGAGCAGTTCTTC	-	-	TRBV30	13	TRBJ2-1
CASRTPGRGGGETQYF	TGTGCCAGCAGGACCCCTGGGCGCGGGGGCGGAGAGACCCAGTACTTC	many	-	TRBV28	16	TRBJ2-5
CASSQGLATYEQYF	TGCGCCAGCAGCCAAGGGTTAGCAACCTACGAGCAGTACTTC	-	-	TRBV4-1	14	TRBJ2-7
CASSPTRAGRGEKLFF	TGTGCCAGCAGTCCGACTCGGGCCGGGCGGGGTGAAAAACTGTTTTTT	many	-	TRBV12-3/TRBV12-4	16	TRBJ1-4
CASSQVSPLASTDTQYF	TGTGCCAGCAGCCAAGTTAGCCCGCTAGCGAGCACAGATACGCAGTATTTT	many	-	TRBV4-2	17	TRBJ2-3
CASRSSTGELFF	TGTGCCAGCAGGTCTTCCACCGGGGAGCTGTTTTTT	few	-	TRBV12-3/TRBV12-4	12	TRBJ2-2